This TCR beta chain stems from a study of low-dose radiotherapy and immunotherapy resistance in tumors. On the study more broadly: Treatment of Cohort 2 consisted of 1 Gy per fraction every two weeks, amounting to 13 Gy over 26 weeks. Every two weeks, one day ahead of radiation and immunotherapy, cyclophosphamide 200 mg/m2 was given (intravenously).

Germline V gene data show CDR1 as MDHEN and CDR2 as SYDVKM. V gave up 7 bases and J gave up 2 bases; unmatched junction bases: 2. This CDR3 comprises 14 residues. cDNA synthesis used a TRAV/TRBV-specific primer set for both chains. Amplification, which lasted roughly 20 PCR cycles, used a constant-region primer and V-primer adapter to amplify TCRs. TCRdb processed the reads anew with MiXCR; each CDR3 protein has one entry. The repertoire holds 30,000 to 50,000 distinct CDR3 sequences, with around 30% as singletons. Time point denoted: before trial treatment. V is TRBV28 and J is TRBJ1-5, with TRBD1 matching over 10 bases. This receptor was taken from a male donor with gallbladder cancer. This specimen was PBMCs, taken before treatment. The CDR3 DNA reads TGTGCCAGCACCGGGACAGGGGGCAATCAGCCCCAGCATTTT. Its protein product is CASTGTGGNQPQHF.